Listed below are T cell receptor beta chains from one sample, sequenced in a study of neurological immune-mediated disorders. MiXCR, applied by TCRdb to the 5' RACE reads, yields one record per CDR3 protein. The profile shows tens of thousands of distinct CDR3 sequences, just over 2.5% of them singletons. The sequenced sample was PBMCs. These receptors all stem from a woman aged 25-40 years with multiple sclerosis. The CDR3 runs from the conserved cysteine through the conserved F or W. The D gene is left open where the match is weak. Clone sizes are given selectively: once, few, many, or a class where the clone is expanded.

D	size	V	J	CDR3	DNA
-	many	TRBV12-3/TRBV12-4	TRBJ1-1	CASSRALGGGTEAFF	TGTGCCAGCAGTCGGGCTCTGGGGGGAGGGACTGAAGCTTTCTTT
TRBD2	many	TRBV6-2/TRBV6-3	TRBJ2-3	CASSYGTSADTQYF	TGTGCCAGCAGTTACGGGACTAGCGCAGATACGCAGTATTTT
TRBD2	many	TRBV12-3/TRBV12-4	TRBJ2-1	CASSSGGRSYNEQFF	TGTGCCAGCAGTTCTGGCGGGAGGTCATACAATGAGCAGTTCTTC
TRBD2	many	TRBV10-3	TRBJ2-1	CAISESLAGVGVPNEQFF	TGTGCCATCAGTGAGTCGCTAGCGGGAGTTGGGGTCCCCAATGAGCAGTTCTTC
-	many	TRBV5-6	TRBJ1-5	CASSLTGVSNQPQHF	TGTGCCAGCAGCCTGACAGGAGTTAGCAATCAGCCCCAGCATTTT
TRBD1	many	TRBV12-3/TRBV12-4	TRBJ2-7	CASSFGDRGREQYF	TGTGCCAGCAGTTTCGGAGACAGGGGGCGCGAGCAGTACTTC
-	many	TRBV6-5	TRBJ2-2	CASTGSTGELFF	TGTGCCAGCACGGGGAGCACCGGGGAGCTGTTTTTT
TRBD2	many	TRBV20-1	TRBJ2-1	CSARGAGAPHEQFF	TGCAGTGCTAGAGGGGCGGGAGCCCCCCATGAGCAGTTCTTC
-	many	TRBV29-1	TRBJ2-7	CSVEGPGSYEQYF	TGCAGCGTTGAAGGGCCAGGCTCCTACGAGCAGTACTTC
TRBD2	many	TRBV20-1	TRBJ2-1	CSARSLGLAGDNEQFF	TGCAGTGCTAGAAGCCTGGGACTAGCGGGAGACAATGAGCAGTTCTTC
-	many	TRBV14	TRBJ2-3	CASSQVGGMSTDTQYF	TGTGCCAGCAGCCAAGTCGGCGGGATGAGCACAGATACGCAGTATTTT
-	-	TRBV13	TRBJ2-7	CASSLFGMGYEQYF	TGTGCCAGCAGCCTCTTTGGGATGGGGTACGAGCAGTACTTC
-	many	TRBV5-1	TRBJ2-1	CASSLTPTAEQFF	TGCGCCAGCAGCTTGACACCGACTGCCGAGCAGTTCTTC
-	many	TRBV6-5	TRBJ1-1	CASSYLPWKRTEAFF	TGTGCCAGCAGTTACCTCCCGTGGAAGCGTACTGAAGCTTTCTTT
-	many	TRBV7-2	TRBJ2-5	CASRPPGETQYF	TGTGCCAGCAGGCCTCCCGGGGAGACCCAGTACTTC
TRBD2	-	TRBV20-1	TRBJ2-3	CSPAGGSDTDTQYF	TGCAGTCCGGCGGGCGGGAGTGACACAGATACGCAGTATTTT
TRBD1	-	TRBV5-6	TRBJ2-7	CASSLGRRTGASYEQYF	TGTGCCAGCAGCTTGGGGCGAAGGACAGGGGCGTCCTACGAGCAGTACTTC
TRBD1	many	TRBV5-1	TRBJ2-7	CASSLNSRQGDEQYF	TGCGCCAGCAGCTTGAATTCGCGACAGGGAGACGAGCAGTACTTC
-	many	TRBV7-2	TRBJ2-7	CASSLATYEQYF	TGTGCCAGCAGCTTAGCCACCTACGAGCAGTACTTC
-	many	TRBV20-1	TRBJ1-1	CSATGGNTEAFF	TGCAGTGCTACCGGGGGGAACACTGAAGCTTTCTTT
TRBD1	-	TRBV12-3/TRBV12-4	TRBJ1-6	CASSLRGTGFSTLNF	TGTGCCAGCAGTTTAAGGGGGACAGGGTTTTCAACCCTCAACTTT
-	many	TRBV5-1	TRBJ2-2	CASSLAGVGNTGELFF	TGCGCCAGCAGCTTGGCCGGAGTCGGGAACACCGGGGAGCTGTTTTTT
TRBD2	many	TRBV6-5	TRBJ2-7	CASALTSGAAVFREQYF	TGTGCCAGCGCCTTGACTAGCGGGGCGGCGGTCTTTAGGGAGCAGTACTTC
TRBD2	many	TRBV6-5	TRBJ2-5	CASSYFGRAKETQYF	TGTGCCAGCAGTTACTTCGGGAGGGCCAAGGAGACCCAGTACTTC
TRBD1	many	TRBV20-1	TRBJ2-7	CSASGQNYEQYF	TGCAGTGCCTCGGGACAGAACTACGAGCAGTACTTC
-	many	TRBV20-1	TRBJ2-1	CSAFGQSYNEQFF	TGCAGTGCCTTCGGACAGTCCTACAATGAGCAGTTCTTC
-	many	TRBV5-1	TRBJ2-5	CASKFQETQYF	TGCGCCAGCAAATTCCAAGAGACCCAGTACTTC
-	many	TRBV6-2/TRBV6-3	TRBJ2-2	CASGGGANTGELFF	TGTGCCAGCGGTGGGGGAGCGAACACCGGGGAGCTGTTTTTT
-	many	TRBV5-1	TRBJ2-5	CASSEWTTETQYF	TGCGCCAGCAGCGAATGGACTACAGAGACCCAGTACTTC
TRBD1	many	TRBV5-1	TRBJ1-2	CASSSTGDTYGYTF	TGCGCCAGCAGCTCTACAGGGGACACCTATGGCTACACCTTC
-	many	TRBV7-9	TRBJ1-2	CASSPLTEQANYGYTF	TGTGCCAGCAGCCCGTTGACAGAACAAGCTAACTATGGCTACACCTTC
TRBD2	many	TRBV7-9	TRBJ2-1	CASTRRLAGGNEQFF	TGTGCCAGCACCCGCAGGCTAGCGGGAGGCAATGAGCAGTTCTTC